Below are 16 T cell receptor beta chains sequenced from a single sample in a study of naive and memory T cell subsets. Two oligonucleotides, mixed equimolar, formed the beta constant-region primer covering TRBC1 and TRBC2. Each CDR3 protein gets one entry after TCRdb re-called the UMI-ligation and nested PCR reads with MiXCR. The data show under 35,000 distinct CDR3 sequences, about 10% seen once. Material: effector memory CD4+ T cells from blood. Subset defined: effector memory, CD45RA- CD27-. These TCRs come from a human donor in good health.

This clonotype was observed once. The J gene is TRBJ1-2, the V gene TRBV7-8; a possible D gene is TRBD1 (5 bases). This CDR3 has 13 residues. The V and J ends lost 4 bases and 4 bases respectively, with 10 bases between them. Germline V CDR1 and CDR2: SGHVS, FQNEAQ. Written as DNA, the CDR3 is TGTGCCAGCAGCTCGGGACTGCTCTATGGCTACACCTTC. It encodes CASSSGLLYGYTF. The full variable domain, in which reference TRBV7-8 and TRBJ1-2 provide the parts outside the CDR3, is GAGVSQSPRYKVAKRGQDVALRCDPISGHVSLFWYQQALGQGPEFLTYFQNEAQLDKSGLPSDRFFAERPEGSVSTLKIQRTQQEDSAVYLCASSSGLLYGYTFGSGTRLTVV.

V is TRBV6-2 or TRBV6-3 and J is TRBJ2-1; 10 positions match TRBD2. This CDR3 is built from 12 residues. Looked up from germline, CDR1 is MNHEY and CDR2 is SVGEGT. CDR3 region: CATSGAFNEQFF. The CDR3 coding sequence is TGTGCTACTAGCGGGGCCTTCAATGAGCAGTTCTTC.

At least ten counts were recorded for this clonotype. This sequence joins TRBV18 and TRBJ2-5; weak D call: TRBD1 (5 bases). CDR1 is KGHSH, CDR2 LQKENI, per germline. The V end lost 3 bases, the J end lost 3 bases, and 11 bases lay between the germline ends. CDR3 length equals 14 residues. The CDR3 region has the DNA TGTGCCAGCTCACCGAACAAGGGGAAAGAGACCCAGTACTTC. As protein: CASSPNKGKETQYF.

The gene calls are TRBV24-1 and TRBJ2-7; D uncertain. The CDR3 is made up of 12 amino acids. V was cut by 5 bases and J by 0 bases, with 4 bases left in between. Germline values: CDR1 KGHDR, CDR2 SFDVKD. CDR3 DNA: TGTGCCACCAGTGCCGGCTCCTACGAGCAGTACTTC. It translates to CATSAGSYEQYF.

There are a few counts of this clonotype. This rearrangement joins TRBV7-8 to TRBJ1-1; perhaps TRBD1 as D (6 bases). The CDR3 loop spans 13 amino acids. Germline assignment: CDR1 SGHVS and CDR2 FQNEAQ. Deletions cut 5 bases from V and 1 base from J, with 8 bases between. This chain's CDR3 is CASSRTENTEAFF. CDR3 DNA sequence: TGTGCCAGCAGCCGGACAGAGAACACTGAAGCTTTCTTT.

The CDR3 DNA sequence: TGTGCCAGCACCCCGGAGGGGTTTAACACCGGGGAGCTGTTTTTT. Amino acids: CASTPEGFNTGELFF. The chain employs TRBV9 and TRBJ2-2; a weak D match, TRBD2 (6 bases). Germline V gene data show CDR1 as SGDLS and CDR2 as YYNGEE. There are 15 residues in the CDR3. With 6 bases removed from V and 2 bases from J, the gap between germline ends came to 14 bases. Looking up the rest from reference TRBV9 and TRBJ2-2 gives the full variable domain: DSGVTQTPKHLITATGQRVTLRCSPRSGDLSVYWYQQSLDQGLQFLIQYYNGEERAKGNILERFSAQQFPDLHSELNLSSLELGDSALYFCASTPEGFNTGELFFGEGSRLTVL.

The CDR3 sequence: CASSWSGVGETQYF. The CDR3 DNA follows: TGTGCCAGCAGCTGGAGCGGGGTCGGCGAGACCCAGTACTTC. The chain has TRBV7-2 and TRBJ2-5; 7 bases agree with TRBD2. The CDR3 consists of 14 residues. Looked up from germline, CDR1 is SGHTA and CDR2 is FQGNSA. Trimming cost V 4 bases and J 5 bases; bases outside gene matches: 7.

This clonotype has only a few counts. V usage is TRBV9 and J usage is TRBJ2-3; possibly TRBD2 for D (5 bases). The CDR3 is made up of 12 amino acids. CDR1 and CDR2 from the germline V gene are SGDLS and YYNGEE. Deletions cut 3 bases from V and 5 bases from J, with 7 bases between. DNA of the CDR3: TGTGCCAGCAGCGCCCGGGAAGATACGCAGTATTTT. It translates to CASSAREDTQYF.

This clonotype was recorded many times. CDR3 sequence reads: CASRRGGPYNEQFF. CDR3 bases: TGTGCCAGCAGGCGGGGGGGCCCCTACAATGAGCAGTTCTTC. The chain carries TRBV7-2 and TRBJ2-1; 9 bases agree with TRBD2. The germline V gene has CDR1 SGHTA and CDR2 FQGNSA. CDR3 length: 14 residues. J lost 2 bases, V lost 6 bases, and 2 bases had no gene match.

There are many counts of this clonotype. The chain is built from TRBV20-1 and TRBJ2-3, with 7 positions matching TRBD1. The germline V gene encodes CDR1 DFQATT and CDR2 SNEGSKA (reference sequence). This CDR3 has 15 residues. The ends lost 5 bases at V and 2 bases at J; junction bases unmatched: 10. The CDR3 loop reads CSAAKTGKATDTQYF. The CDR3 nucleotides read TGCAGTGCTGCCAAGACAGGGAAGGCCACAGATACGCAGTATTTT.

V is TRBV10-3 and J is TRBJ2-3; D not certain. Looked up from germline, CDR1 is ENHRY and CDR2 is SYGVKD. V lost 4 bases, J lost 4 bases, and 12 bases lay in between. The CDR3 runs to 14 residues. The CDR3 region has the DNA TGTGCCATCAGTGGAGGTATGCGAGCAGATACGCAGTATTTT. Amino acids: CAISGGMRADTQYF.

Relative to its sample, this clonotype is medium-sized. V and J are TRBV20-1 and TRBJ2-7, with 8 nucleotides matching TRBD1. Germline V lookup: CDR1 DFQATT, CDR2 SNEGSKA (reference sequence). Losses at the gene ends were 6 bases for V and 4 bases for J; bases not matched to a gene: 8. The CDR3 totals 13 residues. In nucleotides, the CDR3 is TGCAGTGCCCCCGGACAGGGAGGTTACGAGCAGTACTTC. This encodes CSAPGQGGYEQYF.

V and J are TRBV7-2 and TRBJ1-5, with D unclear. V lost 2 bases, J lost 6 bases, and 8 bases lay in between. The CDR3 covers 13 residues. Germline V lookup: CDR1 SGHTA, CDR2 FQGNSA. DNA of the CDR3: TGTGCCAGCAGCTTAAATGGGCGTCAGCCCCAGCATTTT. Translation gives CASSLNGRQPQHF. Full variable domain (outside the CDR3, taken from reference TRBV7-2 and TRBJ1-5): GAGVSQSPSNKVTEKGKDVELRCDPISGHTALYWYRQSLGQGLEFLIYFQGNSAPDKSGLPSDRFSAERTGGSVSTLTIQRTQQEDSAVYLCASSLNGRQPQHFGDGTRLSIL.

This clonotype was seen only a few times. CDR3 nucleotide sequence: TGTGCCAGCAGCTTAATGGACCGCAATCAGCCCCAGCATTTT. As protein: CASSLMDRNQPQHF. The rearrangement uses TRBV7-2 and TRBJ1-5, with D hard to call. Germline V gives CDR1 SGHTA, CDR2 FQGNSA. The CDR3 contains 14 residues. V was clipped by 2 bases and J by 2 bases, with 7 bases between them.

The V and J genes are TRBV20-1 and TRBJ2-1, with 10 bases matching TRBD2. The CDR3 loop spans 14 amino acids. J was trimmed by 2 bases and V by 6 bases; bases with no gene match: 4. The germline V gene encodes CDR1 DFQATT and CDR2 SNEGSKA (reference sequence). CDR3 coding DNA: TGCAGTGCCCAAACTAGCGGGGCCTACAATGAGCAGTTCTTC. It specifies CSAQTSGAYNEQFF.

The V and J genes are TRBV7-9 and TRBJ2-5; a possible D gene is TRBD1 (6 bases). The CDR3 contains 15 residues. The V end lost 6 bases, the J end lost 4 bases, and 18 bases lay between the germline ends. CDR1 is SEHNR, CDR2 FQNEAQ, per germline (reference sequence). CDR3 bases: TGTGCCAGCAGTAAGGGGGAGCAGGGGCCAGAGACCCAGTACTTC. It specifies CASSKGEQGPETQYF.